This entry concerns a single T cell receptor (beta chain). These data belong to a study of blood T cell repertoires in COVID-19. Whole-study context: COVID-19 samples, acute and convalescent, were from the United States, Italy and Spain. PBMCs, B-cell-depleted T cells, or T cells provided the cDNA or gDNA that made up the material.

Assay used: immunoSEQ multiplex PCR; TCRdb lists only in-frame clones, some missing. In the table there are approximately 28,000 clones, roughly 90% of which are singletons. Germline V gene data show CDR1 as MDHEN and CDR2 as SYDVKM. V shed 3 bases and J 2 bases; nucleotides not matched to a gene: 9. The CDR3 is 16 amino acids. The sequencing input was peripheral blood. This chain connects TRBV28 to TRBJ2-5; 7 bases line up with TRBD1. This receptor was obtained from a man in his 60s with active COVID-19. The CDR3: CASSFGAGGRQETQYF. CDR3 nucleotides: TGTGCCAGCAGTTTTGGGGCAGGGGGAAGGCAAGAGACCCAGTACTTC.